This T cell receptor (beta chain) was sequenced in a study of blood T cell repertoires in COVID-19. The CDR3 contains 15 residues. Germline lookup yields CDR1 MGHDK and CDR2 SYGVNS. With 2 bases removed from V and 3 bases from J, the gap between germline ends came to 13 bases. Generated by immunoSEQ multiplex PCR, the TCRdb table keeps only in-frame clones and is missing some. The sample holds approximately 61,000 clones, 70% to 90% seen once. This chain links TRBV25-1 with TRBJ1-2, with D maybe TRBD1 (5 bases). The TCR originated in an elderly woman with active COVID-19. Sequenced sample: peripheral blood. CDR3 sequence (DNA): TGTGCCAGCAGTGAAGTCGACAGCCCATACTATGGCTACACCTTC. Translation: CASSEVDSPYYGYTF.